This note documents a single T cell receptor (beta chain) sequence. The antigen it binds to is not known. One base away there is no much larger clone; base qualities are not given. This sample stems from a study of cytomegalovirus exposure and HLA in healthy donors (TCRdb year 2017). For context, the study as a whole: The 670 or so repertoires of the first cohort and the roughly 110 validation repertoires were produced on the same platform, according to a later analysis. The study was designed to test whether signatures of past pathogen exposure could be identified by cataloging public T cell receptors. Besides the first cohort of 666 subjects, a separate validation cohort made up of over 95 different subjects was used. The study combined high-throughput TCR immunosequencing, statistical association of individual TCRs with disease status, and machine learning to predict cytomegalovirus infection status. The research as a whole found: In a later analysis, TCRs clustered in the first cohort were found to also tend to co-occur in the 100 to 150 validation repertoires, with 94% of cluster scores above 0. A total of fewer than 200 TCR beta chains were listed by the study as associated with cytomegalovirus. In vitro tests confirmed that a few of the cytomegalovirus-associated TCR beta chains recognize cytomegalovirus antigens. All 130 or so repertoires were used to score co-occurrence in the validation cohort in a later analysis, because that analysis had no HLA typing for the cohort. Across donors, most TCR sequences were observed very rarely, whereas some public TCRs were present in many individuals. The authors suggested that the approach could potentially be generalized to other disease states and immunological phenotypes. The classifier was reported to diagnose cytomegalovirus status with high specificity and sensitivity in both the original and validation cohorts.

Receptors were amplified or captured by the immunoSEQ multiplex PCR assay. As for the authors' bioinformatics: A statistical classification framework was built for diagnosing cytomegalovirus status from the catalog of TCR beta chain sequences. TCRdb holds this immuneACCESS table with in-frame rearrangements only. Some clones are missing; in checked studies, unresolved V genes explain under half, and the rest has no known cause. V, J and clone size are taken as reported in that table, and D and trimming were inferred from the DNA itself. The sample table shows 90,000 to 100,000 clones, and about 94% are seen once. The top ten clonotypes cover 1.1% of the sample. Donors formed part of the validation cohort, which comprised 120 subjects and was distinct from the first cohort of some 700 subjects. Its CDR3 holds 15 amino acids, cysteine through phenylalanine. The only DNA kept is the CDR3, 45 bases in frame from the first base. From the germline V gene, CDR1 is MNHEY and CDR2 is SVGAGI. V is cut by 2 bases and J by 0 bases, and the space between the germline ends is 8 bases.

The source material was PBMCs. The rearrangement combines TRBV6-5 with TRBJ1-3, with no confident D gene call. The source is a woman in her thirties in good health and CMV-seropositive. The DNA sequence reads TGTGCCAGCAGTTACGGCTCGGGCTCTGGAAACACCATATATTTT. Protein translation: CASSYGSGSGNTIYF.